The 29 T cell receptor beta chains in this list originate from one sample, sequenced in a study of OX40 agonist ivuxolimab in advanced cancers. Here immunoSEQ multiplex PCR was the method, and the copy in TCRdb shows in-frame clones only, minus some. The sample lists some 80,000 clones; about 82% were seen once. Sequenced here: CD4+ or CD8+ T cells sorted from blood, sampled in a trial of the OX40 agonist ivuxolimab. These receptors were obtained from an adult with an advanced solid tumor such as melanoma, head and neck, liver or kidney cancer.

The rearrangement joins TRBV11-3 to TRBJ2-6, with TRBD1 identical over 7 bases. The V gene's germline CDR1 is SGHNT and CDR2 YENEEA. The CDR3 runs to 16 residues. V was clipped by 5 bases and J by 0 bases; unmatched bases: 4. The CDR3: CASSLQGNSGANVLTF. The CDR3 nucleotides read TGTGCCAGCAGCCTACAGGGGAACTCTGGGGCCAACGTCCTGACTTTC. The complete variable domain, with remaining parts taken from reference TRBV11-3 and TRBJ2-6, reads EAGVVQSPRYKIIEKKQPVAFWCNPISGHNTLYWYLQNLGQGPELLIRYENEEAVDDSQLPKDRFSAERLKGVDSTLKIQPAELGDSAVYLCASSLQGNSGANVLTFGAGSRLTVL.

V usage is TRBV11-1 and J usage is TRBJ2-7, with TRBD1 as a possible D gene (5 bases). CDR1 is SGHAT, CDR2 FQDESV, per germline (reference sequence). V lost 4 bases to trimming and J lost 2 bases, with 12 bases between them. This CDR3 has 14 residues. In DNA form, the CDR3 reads TGTGCCAGCAGCTCGTGGGGCGGTACCTACGAGCAGTACTTC. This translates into CASSSWGGTYEQYF.

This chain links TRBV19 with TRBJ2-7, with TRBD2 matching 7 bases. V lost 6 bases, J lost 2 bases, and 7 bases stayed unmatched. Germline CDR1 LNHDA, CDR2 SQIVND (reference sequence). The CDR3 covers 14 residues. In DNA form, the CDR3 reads TGTGCCAGTAGACCCGGGACTACCACCTACGAGCAGTACTTC. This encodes CASRPGTTTYEQYF.

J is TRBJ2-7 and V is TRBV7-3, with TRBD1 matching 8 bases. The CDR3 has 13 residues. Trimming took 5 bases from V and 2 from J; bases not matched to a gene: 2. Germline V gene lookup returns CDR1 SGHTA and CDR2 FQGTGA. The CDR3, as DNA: TGTGCCAGCAGCCCGACAGGGGCCTACGAGCAGTACTTC. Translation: CASSPTGAYEQYF.

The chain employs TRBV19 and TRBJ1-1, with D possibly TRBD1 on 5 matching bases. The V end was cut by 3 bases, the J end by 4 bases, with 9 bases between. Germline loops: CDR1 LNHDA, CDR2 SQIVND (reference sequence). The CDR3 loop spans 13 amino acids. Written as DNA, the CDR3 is TGTGCCAGTAGTATTGACAGCCCCACTGAAGCTTTCTTT. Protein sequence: CASSIDSPTEAFF.

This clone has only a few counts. The CDR3: CASSPTGGLDGYTF. The CDR3, as DNA: TGTGCCAGCAGCCCGACTGGGGGTCTCGATGGCTACACCTTC. V usage is TRBV5-6 and J usage is TRBJ1-2; D might be TRBD1 (5 bases). This CDR3 has 14 amino acids. Germline CDR1 reads SGHDT; CDR2 reads YYEEEE. Between the trimmed V and J ends, which lost 4 bases and 6 bases, there was a span of 16 bases.

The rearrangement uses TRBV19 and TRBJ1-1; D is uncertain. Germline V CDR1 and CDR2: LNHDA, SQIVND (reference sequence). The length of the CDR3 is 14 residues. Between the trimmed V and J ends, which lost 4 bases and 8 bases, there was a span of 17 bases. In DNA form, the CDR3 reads TGTGCCAGTAGTACGTTCGAGGGTAAAGGGGAAGCTTTCTTT. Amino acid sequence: CASSTFEGKGEAFF.

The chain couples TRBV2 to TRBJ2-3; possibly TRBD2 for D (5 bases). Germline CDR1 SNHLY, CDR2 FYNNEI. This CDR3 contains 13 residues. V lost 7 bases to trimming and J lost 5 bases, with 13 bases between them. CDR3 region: CASKPGGLDTQYF. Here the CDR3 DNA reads TGTGCCAGCAAACCCGGAGGATTAGATACGCAGTATTTT.

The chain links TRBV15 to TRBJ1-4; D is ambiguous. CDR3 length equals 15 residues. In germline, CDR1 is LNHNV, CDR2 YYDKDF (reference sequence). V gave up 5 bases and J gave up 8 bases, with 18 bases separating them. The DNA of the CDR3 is TGTGCCACCAGCCAACAAAAAAGCCCCGGGGAAAAACTGTTTTTT. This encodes CATSQQKSPGEKLFF.

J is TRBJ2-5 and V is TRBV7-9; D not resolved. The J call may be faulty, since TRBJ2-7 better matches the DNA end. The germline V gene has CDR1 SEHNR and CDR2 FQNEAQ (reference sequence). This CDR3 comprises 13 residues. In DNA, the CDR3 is TGTGCCAGCAGCTTCCCCGCCACCTACGAGCAGTACTTC. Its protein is CASSFPATYEQYF.

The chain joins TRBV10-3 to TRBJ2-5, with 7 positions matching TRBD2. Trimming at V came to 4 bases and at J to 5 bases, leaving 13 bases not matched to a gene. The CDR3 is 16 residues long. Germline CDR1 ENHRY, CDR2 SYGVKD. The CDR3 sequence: CAISAKGKPREETQYF. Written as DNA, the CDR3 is TGTGCCATCAGTGCGAAGGGAAAGCCGCGGGAGGAGACCCAGTACTTC.

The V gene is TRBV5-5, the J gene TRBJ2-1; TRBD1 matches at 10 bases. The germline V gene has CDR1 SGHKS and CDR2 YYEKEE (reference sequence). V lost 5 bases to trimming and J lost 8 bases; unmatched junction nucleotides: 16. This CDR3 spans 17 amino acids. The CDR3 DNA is TGTGCCAGCAGTCGCGGGACAGGGGTCGGAGTTTCGTATGAGCAGTTCTTC. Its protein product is CASSRGTGVGVSYEQFF.

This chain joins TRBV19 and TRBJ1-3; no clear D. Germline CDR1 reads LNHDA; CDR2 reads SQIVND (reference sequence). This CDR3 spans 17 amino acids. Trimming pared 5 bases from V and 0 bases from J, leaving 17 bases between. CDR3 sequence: CASSWTESTVSGNTIYF. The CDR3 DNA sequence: TGTGCCAGTAGTTGGACGGAATCGACGGTCTCTGGAAACACCATATATTTT.

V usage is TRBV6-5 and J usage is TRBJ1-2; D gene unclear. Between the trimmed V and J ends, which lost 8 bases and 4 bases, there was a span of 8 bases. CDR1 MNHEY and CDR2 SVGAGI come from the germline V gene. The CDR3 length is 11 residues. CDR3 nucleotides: TGTGCCAGCGACAAGGGCTATGGCTACACCTTC. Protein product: CASDKGYGYTF.

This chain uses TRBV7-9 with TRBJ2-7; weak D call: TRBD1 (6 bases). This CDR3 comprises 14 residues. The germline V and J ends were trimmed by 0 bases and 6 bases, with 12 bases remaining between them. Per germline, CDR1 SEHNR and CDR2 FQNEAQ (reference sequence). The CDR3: CASSLALSGAEQYF. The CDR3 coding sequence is TGTGCCAGCAGCTTAGCGCTATCAGGGGCCGAGCAGTACTTC.

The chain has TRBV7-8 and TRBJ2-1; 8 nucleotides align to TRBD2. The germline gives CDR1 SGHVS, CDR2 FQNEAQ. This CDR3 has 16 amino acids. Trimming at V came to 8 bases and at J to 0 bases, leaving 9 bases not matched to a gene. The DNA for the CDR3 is TGTGCCAGCTCAAAAAGCGGGAGAGGCTCCTACAATGAGCAGTTCTTC. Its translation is CASSKSGRGSYNEQFF.

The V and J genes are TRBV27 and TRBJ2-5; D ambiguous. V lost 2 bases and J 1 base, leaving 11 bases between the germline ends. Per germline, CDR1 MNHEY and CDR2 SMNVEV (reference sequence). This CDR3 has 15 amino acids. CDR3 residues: CASSLTPGAQETQYF. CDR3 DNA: TGTGCCAGCAGTTTAACGCCAGGCGCCCAAGAGACCCAGTACTTC.

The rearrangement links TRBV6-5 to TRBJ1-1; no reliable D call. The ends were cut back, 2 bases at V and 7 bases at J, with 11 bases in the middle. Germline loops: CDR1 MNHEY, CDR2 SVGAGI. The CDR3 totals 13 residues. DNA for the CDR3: TGTGCCAGCAGTTACCAGGTTACCGGTGAAGCTTTCTTT. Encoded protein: CASSYQVTGEAFF.

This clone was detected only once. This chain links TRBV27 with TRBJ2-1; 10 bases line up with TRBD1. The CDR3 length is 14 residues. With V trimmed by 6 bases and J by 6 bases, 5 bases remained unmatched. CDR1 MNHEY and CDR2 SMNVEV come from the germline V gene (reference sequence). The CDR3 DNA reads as TGTGCCAGCAGCCTTCGGACAGGGGGCAATGAGCAGTTCTTC. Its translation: CASSLRTGGNEQFF.

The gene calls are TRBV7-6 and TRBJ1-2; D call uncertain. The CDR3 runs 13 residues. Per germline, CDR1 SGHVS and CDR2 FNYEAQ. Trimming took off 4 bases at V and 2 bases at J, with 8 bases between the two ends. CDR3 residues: CASSSPPNYGYTF. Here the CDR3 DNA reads TGTGCCAGCAGCTCCCCACCCAACTATGGCTACACCTTC. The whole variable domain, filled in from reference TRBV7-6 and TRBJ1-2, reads GAGVSQSPRYKVTKRGQDVALRCDPISGHVSLYWYRQALGQGPEFLTYFNYEAQQDKSGLPNDRFSAERPEGSISTLTIQRTEQRDSAMYRCASSSPPNYGYTFGSGTRLTVV.

The CDR3 protein is CATSGPRSAGGLSYNEQFF. DNA of the CDR3: TGTGCCACCAGCGGCCCCCGGTCGGCGGGAGGCCTCTCCTACAATGAGCAGTTCTTC. The chain is built from TRBV15 and TRBJ2-1, with 8 bases that match TRBD2. V trimming: 5 bases; J trimming: 0 bases; junction bases outside the gene matches: 15. The V gene's germline CDR1 is LNHNV and CDR2 YYDKDF (reference sequence). This CDR3 is built from 19 residues.

Here the CDR3 reads CASSLQGSQETQYF. The CDR3, as DNA: TGTGCCAGCAGCTTACAGGGCAGCCAAGAGACCCAGTACTTC. The J gene is TRBJ2-5, the V gene TRBV7-2, with a tentative D call TRBD1 (5 bases). Germline CDR1 is SGHTA and CDR2 is FQGNSA. The CDR3 extends over 14 amino acids. Between the trimmed V and J ends, which lost 2 bases and 1 base, there was a span of 8 bases. Variable domain in full (rest from reference TRBV7-2 and TRBJ2-5): GAGVSQSPSNKVTEKGKDVELRCDPISGHTALYWYRQSLGQGLEFLIYFQGNSAPDKSGLPSDRFSAERTGGSVSTLTIQRTQQEDSAVYLCASSLQGSQETQYFGPGTRLLVL.

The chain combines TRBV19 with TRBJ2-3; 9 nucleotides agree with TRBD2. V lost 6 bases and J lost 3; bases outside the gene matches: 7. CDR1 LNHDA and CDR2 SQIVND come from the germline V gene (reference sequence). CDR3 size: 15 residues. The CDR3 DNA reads TGTGCCAGTAGGAATAGCGGGAGTGGGACAGATACGCAGTATTTT. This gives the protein CASRNSGSGTDTQYF. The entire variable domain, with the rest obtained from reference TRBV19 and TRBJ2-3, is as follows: DGGITQSPKYLFRKEGQNVTLSCEQNLNHDAMYWYRQDPGQGLRLIYYSQIVNDFQKGDIAEGYSVSREKKESFPLTVTSAQKNPTAFYLCASRNSGSGTDTQYFGPGTRLTVL.

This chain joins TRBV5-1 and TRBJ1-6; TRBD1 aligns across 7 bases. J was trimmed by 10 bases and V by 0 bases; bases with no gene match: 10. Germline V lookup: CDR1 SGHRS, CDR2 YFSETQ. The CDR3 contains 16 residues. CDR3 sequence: CASSLEPTGRASPLHF. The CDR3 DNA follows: TGCGCCAGCAGCTTGGAACCGACAGGGAGAGCCTCACCCCTCCACTTT.

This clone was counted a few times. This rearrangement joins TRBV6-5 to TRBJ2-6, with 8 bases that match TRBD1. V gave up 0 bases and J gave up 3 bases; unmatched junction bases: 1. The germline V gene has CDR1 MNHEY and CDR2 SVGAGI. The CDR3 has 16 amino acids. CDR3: CASSYSDRVGANVLTF. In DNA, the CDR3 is TGTGCCAGCAGTTACTCGGACAGGGTTGGGGCCAACGTCCTGACTTTC.

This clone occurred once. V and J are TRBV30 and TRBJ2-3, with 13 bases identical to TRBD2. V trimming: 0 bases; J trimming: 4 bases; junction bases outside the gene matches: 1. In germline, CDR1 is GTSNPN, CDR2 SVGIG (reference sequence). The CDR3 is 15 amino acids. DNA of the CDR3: TGTGCCTGGAGTGTAGGACTAGCGGGAGCAGATACGCAGTATTTT. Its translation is CAWSVGLAGADTQYF.

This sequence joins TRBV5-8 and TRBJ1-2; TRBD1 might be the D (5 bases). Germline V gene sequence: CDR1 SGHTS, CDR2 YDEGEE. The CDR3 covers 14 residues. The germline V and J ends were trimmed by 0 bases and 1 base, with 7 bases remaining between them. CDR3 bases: TGTGCCAGCAGCTTGGGGGGCGATAACTATGGCTACACCTTC. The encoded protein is CASSLGGDNYGYTF.

CDR3 region: CASSVVATSYEQYF. The CDR3, as DNA: TGTGCCAGCAGCGTAGTTGCGACCTCCTACGAGCAGTACTTC. The chain couples TRBV9 to TRBJ2-7; no reliable D call. This CDR3 is 14 amino acids long. V was cut by 0 bases and J by 0 bases, with 7 bases left in between. Per germline, CDR1 SGDLS and CDR2 YYNGEE.

Written as DNA, the CDR3 is TGTGCCAGCAGCTTGATCTCTGGAAACACCATATATTTT. This encodes CASSLISGNTIYF. The chain joins TRBV5-4 to TRBJ1-3; no clear D gene. Germline lookup yields CDR1 SGHNT and CDR2 YYREEE (reference sequence). CDR3 length equals 13 residues. Trimming pared 1 base from V and 0 bases from J, leaving 2 bases between.